This TCR beta chain was observed in a study of Tregs in tolerant kidney transplant recipients. Study-wide findings and caveats: The most relevant donor-specific Treg TCRbeta repertoire apparently came from expansion with activated donor B cells.

CDR1 is MNHNY and CDR2 is SVGAGI in the germline V gene (reference sequence). J lost 8 bases, V lost 6 bases, and 6 bases had no gene match. CDR3 length: 13 amino acids. CD4+CD25+CD127- Tregs, CD4+CD25- non-Tregs, CD4 and CD8 cells were sorted. Of note for this clone: Its specificity is unknown.

Libraries were prepared by immunoSEQ multiplex PCR; TCRdb keeps only in-frame clonotypes and omits some of them. Of hundreds of thousands of clones listed, roughly 80% are singletons. The source material was CD4+ T cells from blood. The sequence was obtained from a human donor in good health. This chain uses TRBV6-6 with TRBJ1-2; 10 bases agree with TRBD1. The CDR3 is CASSRGQGSGYTF. DNA of the CDR3: TGTGCCAGCAGCCGGGGACAGGGGAGCGGCTACACCTTC.